This T cell receptor (beta chain) was sequenced for a study of shared clonotypes between healthy human individuals. Study details: Each donor's CD4 naive and CD4 memory cells filled three plates apiece, CD8 naive two, and CD8 memory one.

Per germline, CDR1 MGHRA and CDR2 YSYEKL. V dropped 4 bases and J dropped 6 bases, with 13 bases sitting between them. The length of the CDR3 is 13 residues. CD8 cells regarded as naive lacked CD45RO, were positively chosen for CCR7, and omitted terminally differentiated effector memory CD45RA+ cells. Original handling: In the immunoSEQ data, sequences were junction-only and lacked quality scores, so filtering differed. Assay used: immunoSEQ multiplex PCR; TCRdb lists only in-frame clones, some missing. From that table come the V and J calls and clone size; the DNA was used to work out D and trimming. The sample has about 2 million clones, over 85% seen once. On this clone itself: Its specificity is not known.

Study-wide points: Limitation of the genetic and exposure-history diversity represented came from the few donors. Investigators collected only blood, and repertoires in tissues likely differ.

The origin of this receptor is a man between 18 and 29 years old in good health. The J gene is TRBJ2-7, the V gene TRBV4-1; tentatively, D is TRBD2 (6 bases). The sample was naive CD8+ T cells sorted from blood. As DNA, the CDR3 is TGCGCCAGCAGCCCCGTTATGGGGGGCGAGCAGTACTTC. It specifies CASSPVMGGEQYF.